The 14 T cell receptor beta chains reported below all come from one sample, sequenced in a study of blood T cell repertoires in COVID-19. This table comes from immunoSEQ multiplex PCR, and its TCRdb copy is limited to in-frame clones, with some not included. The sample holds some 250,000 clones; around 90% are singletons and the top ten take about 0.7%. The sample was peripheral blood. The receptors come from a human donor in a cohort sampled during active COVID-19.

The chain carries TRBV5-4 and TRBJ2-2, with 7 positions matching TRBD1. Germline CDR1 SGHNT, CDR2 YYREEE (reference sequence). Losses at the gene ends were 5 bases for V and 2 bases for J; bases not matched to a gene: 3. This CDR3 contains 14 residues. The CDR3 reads CASSRDRNTGELFF. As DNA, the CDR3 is TGTGCCAGCAGTCGGGACAGAAACACCGGGGAGCTGTTTTTT. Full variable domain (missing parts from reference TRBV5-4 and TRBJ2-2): ETGVTQSPTHLIKTRGQQVTLRCSSQSGHNTVSWYQQALGQGPQFIFQYYREEENGRGNFPPRFSGLQFPNYSSELNVNALELDDSALYLCASSRDRNTGELFFGEGSRLTVL.

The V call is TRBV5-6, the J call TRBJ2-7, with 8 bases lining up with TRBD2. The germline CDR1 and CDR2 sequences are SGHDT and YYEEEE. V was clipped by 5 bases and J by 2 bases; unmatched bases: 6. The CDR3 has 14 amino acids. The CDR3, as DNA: TGTGCCAGCAGTGCGGGGGGCCGCACCTACGAGCAGTACTTC. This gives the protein CASSAGGRTYEQYF.

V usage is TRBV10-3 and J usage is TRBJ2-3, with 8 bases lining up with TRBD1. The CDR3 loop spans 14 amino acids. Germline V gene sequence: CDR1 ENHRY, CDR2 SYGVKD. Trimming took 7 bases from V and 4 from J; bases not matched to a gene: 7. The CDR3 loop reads CAITGQGGSDTQYF. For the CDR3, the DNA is TGTGCCATCACTGGACAGGGTGGGTCAGATACGCAGTATTTT.

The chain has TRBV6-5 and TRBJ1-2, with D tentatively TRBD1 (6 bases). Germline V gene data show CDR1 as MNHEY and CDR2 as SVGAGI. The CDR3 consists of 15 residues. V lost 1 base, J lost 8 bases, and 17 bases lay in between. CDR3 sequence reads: CASSYYGGAPLGYTF. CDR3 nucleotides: TGTGCCAGCAGTTACTACGGGGGGGCTCCTCTAGGCTACACCTTC.

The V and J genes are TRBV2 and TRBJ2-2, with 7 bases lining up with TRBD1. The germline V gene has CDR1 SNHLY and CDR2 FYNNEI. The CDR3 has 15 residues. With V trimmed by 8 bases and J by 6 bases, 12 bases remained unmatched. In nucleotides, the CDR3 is TGTGCCAGCCGCGACAGGGCAGTTGAGGCCGGGGAGCTGTTTTTT. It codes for CASRDRAVEAGELFF.

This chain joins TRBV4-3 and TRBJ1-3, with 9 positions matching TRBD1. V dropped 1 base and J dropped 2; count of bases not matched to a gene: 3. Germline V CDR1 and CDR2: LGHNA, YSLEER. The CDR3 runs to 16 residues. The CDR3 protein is CASSQAGTGPGNTIYF. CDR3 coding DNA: TGCGCCAGCAGCCAAGCCGGGACAGGGCCTGGAAACACCATATATTTT.

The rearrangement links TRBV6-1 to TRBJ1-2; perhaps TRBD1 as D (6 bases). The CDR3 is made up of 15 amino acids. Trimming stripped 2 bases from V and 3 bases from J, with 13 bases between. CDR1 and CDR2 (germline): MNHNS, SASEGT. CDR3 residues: CASSEWGRVDYGYTF. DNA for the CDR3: TGTGCCAGCAGTGAATGGGGGCGAGTGGACTATGGCTACACCTTC.

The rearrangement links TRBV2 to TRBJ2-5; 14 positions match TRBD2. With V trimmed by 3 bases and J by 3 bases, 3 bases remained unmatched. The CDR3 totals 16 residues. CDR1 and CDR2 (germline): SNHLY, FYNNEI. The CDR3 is CASSEPGLAGEETQYF. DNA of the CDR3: TGTGCCAGCAGTGAGCCGGGACTAGCGGGAGAAGAGACCCAGTACTTC.

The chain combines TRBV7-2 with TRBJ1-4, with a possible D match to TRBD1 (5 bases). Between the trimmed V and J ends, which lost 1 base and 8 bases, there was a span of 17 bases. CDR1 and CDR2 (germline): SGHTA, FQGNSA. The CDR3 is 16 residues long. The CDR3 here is CASSLVIGPGYEKLFF. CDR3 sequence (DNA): TGTGCCAGCAGCTTAGTTATCGGCCCAGGGTACGAAAAACTGTTTTTT.

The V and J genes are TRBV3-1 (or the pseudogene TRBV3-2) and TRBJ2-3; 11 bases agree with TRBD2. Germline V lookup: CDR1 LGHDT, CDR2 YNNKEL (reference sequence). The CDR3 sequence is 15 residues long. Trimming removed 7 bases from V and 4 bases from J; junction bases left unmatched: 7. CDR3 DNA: TGTGCCAGCACCCAGACTAGCGGGACCCCAGATACGCAGTATTTT. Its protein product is CASTQTSGTPDTQYF.

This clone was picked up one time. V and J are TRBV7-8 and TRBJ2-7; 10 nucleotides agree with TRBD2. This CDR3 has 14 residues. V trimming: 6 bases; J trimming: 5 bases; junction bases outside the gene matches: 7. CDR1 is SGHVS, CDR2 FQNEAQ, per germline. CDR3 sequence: CASSPSGSVNEQYF. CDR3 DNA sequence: TGTGCCAGCAGTCCTAGCGGGAGTGTGAACGAGCAGTACTTC.

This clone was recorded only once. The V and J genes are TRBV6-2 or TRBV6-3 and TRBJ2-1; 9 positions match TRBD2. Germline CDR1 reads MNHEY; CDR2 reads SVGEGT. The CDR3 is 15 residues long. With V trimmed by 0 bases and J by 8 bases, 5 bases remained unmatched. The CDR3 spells CASSYSKTSGDEQFF. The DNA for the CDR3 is TGTGCCAGCAGTTACTCGAAGACTAGCGGCGATGAGCAGTTCTTC.

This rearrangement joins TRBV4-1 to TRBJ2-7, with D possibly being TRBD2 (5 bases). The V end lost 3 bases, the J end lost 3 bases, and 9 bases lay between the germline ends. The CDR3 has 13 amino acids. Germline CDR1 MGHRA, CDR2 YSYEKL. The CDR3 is CASSQPGFYEQYF. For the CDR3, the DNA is TGCGCCAGCAGCCAGCCGGGATTCTACGAGCAGTACTTC.

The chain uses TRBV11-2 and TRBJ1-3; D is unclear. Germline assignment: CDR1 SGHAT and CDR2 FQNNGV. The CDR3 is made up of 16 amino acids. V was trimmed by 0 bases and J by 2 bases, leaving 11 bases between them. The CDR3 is CASSLEAVSTGNTIYF. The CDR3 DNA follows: TGTGCCAGCAGCTTAGAGGCCGTCTCCACTGGAAACACCATATATTTT.